This record looks at one T cell receptor (beta chain) sequence and its context. The record originates from a study of blood T cell repertoires in COVID-19. Study summary: The origin of the acute and convalescent COVID-19 samples was the United States, Italy and Spain. PBMCs, B-cell-depleted T cells, or T cells were the source of the cDNA or gDNA that made up the material.

Under the authors' procedure: Reference gene primer amplification in the assay estimated nucleated cell counts. Assay used: immunoSEQ multiplex PCR; TCRdb lists only in-frame clones, some missing. D and trimming were read from the DNA, whereas the V and J calls and clone size are those reported in that table. The sample comprises 150,000 or so clones, under 90% of which are singletons, and about 40% rests with the top ten. The CDR3 sequence is 14 residues long. V dropped 9 bases and J dropped 5 bases, with 16 bases sitting between them. Per the germline V gene, CDR1 is WNHNN and CDR2 is SYGVQD (reference sequence).

V usage is TRBV10-1 and J usage is TRBJ1-4; possibly TRBD1 for D (5 bases). Sample: peripheral blood. The source is a human donor in a cohort sampled during active COVID-19. In DNA, the CDR3 is TGCGCCAGGGGGAGGGGAAACGCAAATGAAAAACTGTTTTTT. As protein: CARGRGNANEKLFF.